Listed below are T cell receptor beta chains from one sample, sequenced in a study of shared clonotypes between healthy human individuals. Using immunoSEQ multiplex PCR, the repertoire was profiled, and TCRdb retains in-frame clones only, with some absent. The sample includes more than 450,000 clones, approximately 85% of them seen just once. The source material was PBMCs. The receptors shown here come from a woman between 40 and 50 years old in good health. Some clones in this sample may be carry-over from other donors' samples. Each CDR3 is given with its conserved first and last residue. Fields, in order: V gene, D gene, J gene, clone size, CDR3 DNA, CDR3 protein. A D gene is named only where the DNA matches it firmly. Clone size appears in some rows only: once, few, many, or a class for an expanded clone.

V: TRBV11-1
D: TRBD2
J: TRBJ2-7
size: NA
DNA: TGTGCCAGCAGCGCGGGACTAGCGGGAAGAGGGGACGAGCAGTACTTC
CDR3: CASSAGLAGRGDEQYF

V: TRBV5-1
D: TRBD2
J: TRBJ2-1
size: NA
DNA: TGCGCCAGCAGCTTGGCTAGCGGGAACTACAATGAGCAGTTCTTC
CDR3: CASSLASGNYNEQFF

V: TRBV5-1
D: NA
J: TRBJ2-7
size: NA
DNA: TGCGCCAGCACTCCCACTGGGGGTCGCTACGAGCAGTACTTC
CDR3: CASTPTGGRYEQYF

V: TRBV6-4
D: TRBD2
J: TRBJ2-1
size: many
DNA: TGTGCCAGCAGTGTGGCGGGAGAGTTCAATGAGCAGTTCTTC
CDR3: CASSVAGEFNEQFF

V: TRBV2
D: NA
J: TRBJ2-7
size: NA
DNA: TGTGCCAGCGGGTCCCAGGGAGATTACGAGCAGTACTTC
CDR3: CASGSQGDYEQYF

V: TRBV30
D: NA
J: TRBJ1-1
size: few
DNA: TGTGCCTGGAGTGCCGCGGGGGGTAGGACTGAAGCTTTCTTT
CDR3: CAWSAAGGRTEAFF

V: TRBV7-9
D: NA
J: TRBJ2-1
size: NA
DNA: TGTGCCAGCAGCCCTTTGGGTCTAGGTAGGGATGAGCAGTTCTTC
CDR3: CASSPLGLGRDEQFF

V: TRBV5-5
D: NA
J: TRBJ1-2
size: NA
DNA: TGTGCCAGCAGCACGCAGGTGACCTATGGCTACACCTTC
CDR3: CASSTQVTYGYTF

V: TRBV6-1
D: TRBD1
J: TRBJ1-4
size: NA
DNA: TGTGCCAGCAGTGAAAAGGGCAGGGGGAATGAAAAACTGTTTTTT
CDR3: CASSEKGRGNEKLFF

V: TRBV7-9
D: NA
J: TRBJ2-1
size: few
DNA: TGTGCCAGCAGCTTTGACAGGGAGCAGTTCTTC
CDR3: CASSFDREQFF

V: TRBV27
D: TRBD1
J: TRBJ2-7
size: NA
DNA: TGTGCCAGCAGATGGTCCGGGACAGGTGGCTACGAGCAGTACTTC
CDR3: CASRWSGTGGYEQYF

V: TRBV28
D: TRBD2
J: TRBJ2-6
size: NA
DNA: TGTGCCAGCAGGGTAGCGGGAGGGCGTGGGGCCAACGTCCTGACTTTC
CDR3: CASRVAGGRGANVLTF

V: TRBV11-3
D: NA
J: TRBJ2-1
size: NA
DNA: TGTGCCAGCAGCTCTCGACCTGCCCCCTACAATGAGCAGTTCTTC
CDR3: CASSSRPAPYNEQFF

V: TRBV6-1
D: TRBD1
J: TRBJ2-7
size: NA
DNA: TGTGCCAGCAGTATAGACAGGGGAGTGGACGAGCAGTACTTC
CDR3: CASSIDRGVDEQYF

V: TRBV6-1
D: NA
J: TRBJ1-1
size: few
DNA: TGTGCCAGCATTGTAGGGGAAGCTTTCTTT
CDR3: CASIVGEAFF

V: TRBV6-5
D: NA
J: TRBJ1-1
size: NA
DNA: TGTGCCAGCAGTTACGGGAGGGACACTGAAGCTTTCTTT
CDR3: CASSYGRDTEAFF

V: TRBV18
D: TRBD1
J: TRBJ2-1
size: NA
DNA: TGTGCCAGCTCACCACTCGTGCCGGGACAGAGTTCCTACAATGAGCAGTTCTTC
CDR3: CASSPLVPGQSSYNEQFF

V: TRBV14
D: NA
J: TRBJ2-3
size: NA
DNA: TGTGCCAGCAGCCAAGAGGGGGTTACGCAGTATTTT
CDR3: CASSQEGVTQYF

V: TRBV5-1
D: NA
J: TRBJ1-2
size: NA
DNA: TGCGCCAGCAGCTTGGGGAACAGAGCTTTTAACTATGGCTACACCTTC
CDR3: CASSLGNRAFNYGYTF

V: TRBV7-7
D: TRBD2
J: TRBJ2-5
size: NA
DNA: TGTGCTAGCAGCTTACTAGCGGGAGGGGGGGAGACCCAGTACTTC
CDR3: CASSLLAGGGETQYF

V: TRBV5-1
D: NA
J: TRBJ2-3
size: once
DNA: TGCGCCAGCTCTTCGGTGGGGGGAACAGATACGCAGTATTTT
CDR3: CASSSVGGTDTQYF

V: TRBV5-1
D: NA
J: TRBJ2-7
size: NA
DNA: TGCGCCAGCAGGTTTACTTACAGGGCCTACGAGCAGTACTTC
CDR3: CASRFTYRAYEQYF

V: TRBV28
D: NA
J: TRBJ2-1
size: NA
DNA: TGTGCCAGCTCAGGGGCGGTTAGCTCCTACAATGAGCAGTTCTTC
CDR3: CASSGAVSSYNEQFF

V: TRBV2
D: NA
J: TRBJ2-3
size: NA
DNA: TGTGCCAGCAGTGAGAGGGAGTGGACGCAGTATTTT
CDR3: CASSEREWTQYF

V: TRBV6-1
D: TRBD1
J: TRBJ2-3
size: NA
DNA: TGTGCCATTACACAGGGGGCGCGGGGTCCAGATACGCAGTATTTT
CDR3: CAITQGARGPDTQYF

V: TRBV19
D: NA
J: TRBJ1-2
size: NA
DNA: TGTGCCAGTAGTGTTACGACCGGGCACACCTATGGCTACACCTTC
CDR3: CASSVTTGHTYGYTF

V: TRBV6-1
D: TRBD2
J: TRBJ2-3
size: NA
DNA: TGTGCCAGCAGTGATCTAGCGGGAGGTCCCTCGTCAGATACGCAGTATTTT
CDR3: CASSDLAGGPSSDTQYF

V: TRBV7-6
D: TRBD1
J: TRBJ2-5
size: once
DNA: TGTGCCAGCAGCTTAGCAGGGGGCAACTGGGAGACCCAGTACTTC
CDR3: CASSLAGGNWETQYF

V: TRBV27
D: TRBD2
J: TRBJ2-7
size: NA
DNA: TGTGCCAGCAGTTTAGCCCCCTTCTACGCGGGAGGTGTTTACGAGCAGTACTTC
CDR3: CASSLAPFYAGGVYEQYF

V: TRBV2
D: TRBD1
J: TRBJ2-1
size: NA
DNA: TGTGCCAGCAGGGGGACAGGGCTCGACAATGAGCAGTTCTTC
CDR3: CASRGTGLDNEQFF

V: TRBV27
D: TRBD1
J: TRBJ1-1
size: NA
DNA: TGTGCCAGCAGTCGGGACAGGAGGATGAACACTGAAGCTTTCTTT
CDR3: CASSRDRRMNTEAFF

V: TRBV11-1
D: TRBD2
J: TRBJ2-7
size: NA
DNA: TGTGCCAGCAGCTTTAGCGGGAGCCTCTACGAGCAGTACTTC
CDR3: CASSFSGSLYEQYF

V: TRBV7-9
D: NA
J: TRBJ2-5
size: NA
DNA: TGTGCCAGCAGCCACGAGACCGGGACCTGGTACTTC
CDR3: CASSHETGTWYF

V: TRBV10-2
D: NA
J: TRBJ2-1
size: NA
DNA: TGCGCCAGCAGTGGGGGTAAGGCTAGCCAGGGCAATGAGCAGTTCTTC
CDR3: CASSGGKASQGNEQFF

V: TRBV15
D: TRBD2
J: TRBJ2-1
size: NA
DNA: TGTGCCACCAGCAGAGATGTTACGACTAGCGGGAGGTTCAATGAGCAGTTCTTC
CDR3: CATSRDVTTSGRFNEQFF

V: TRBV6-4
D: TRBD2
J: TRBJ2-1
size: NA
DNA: TGTGCCAGCAGTGCGCTAGCGGGAAGCTACAATGAGCAGTTCTTC
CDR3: CASSALAGSYNEQFF

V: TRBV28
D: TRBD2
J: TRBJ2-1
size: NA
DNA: TGTGCCAGCAGTTTCTCGGGAGGCGGGTCCTACAATGAGCAGTTCTTC
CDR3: CASSFSGGGSYNEQFF